Included here is one T cell receptor (beta chain) sequence, with context. This clone's antigen is unknown. Base qualities are not provided; no much larger clone lies one nucleotide away. This sample is drawn from a study of CD8 T cells in Susac syndrome (dated by TCRdb to the late 2010s). In terms of the full investigation: The study used repertoire sequencing to test whether antigen drove CD8+ T cell activation and differentiation in Susac syndrome. CD8+ T cell repertoire clonality was compared between more than 9 healthy donors, approximately 14 Susac syndrome patients and approximately 16 multiple sclerosis patients.

CDR3 length: 15 amino acids, cysteine to phenylalanine. Only CDR3 DNA is held: 45 bases, read in frame from base 1. V gives up 5 bases and J gives up 4 bases, and the segment between their germline ends measures 17 bases. CDR1 and CDR2 are read off the germline V gene (reference sequence) as SEHNR and FQNEAQ. Peripheral blood CD8+ and CD4+ T cells from healthy donors, Susac syndrome patients and multiple sclerosis patients were profiled by high-throughput TCR beta sequencing. Treatment-naive patients with stable or active relapsing-remitting disease fulfilling revised McDonald criteria were used as multiple sclerosis controls. Bulk CD8+ and CD4+ T cells were purified magnetically by negative isolation, whereas CD8+ TEMRA cells were enriched by FACS. Blood was drawn into EDTA tubes, processed within 24 hours, and PBMCs were isolated by density gradient centrifugation. PBMCs intended for TCR sequencing were cryopreserved in liquid nitrogen and were subsequently thawed in a 37 degrees C water bath. The sorted or isolated CD4+, CD8+ and CD8+ TEMRA cells reached a purity of at least 90%.

Study-wide conclusions, independent of this receptor: The study acknowledged that relatively few individuals were included in the TCR sequencing and HLA analysis.

RNA was extracted using the RNeasy kit, and roughly 0.45 to 1 microgram was reverse transcribed with random hexamers. The immunoSEQ multiplex PCR assay, covering 54 Vbeta and 13 Jbeta segments, was used to amplify TCR beta CDR3 regions. PCR amplification bias was corrected using a synthetic template baseline for primer optimization and computational correction. Per the source publication's procedure: Reads were annotated to V, D and J genes per IMGT and analyzed with immunoSEQ Analyzer, keeping only productive sequences. Clonality was calculated as one minus the Shannon entropy normalized by log2 of the number of productive unique sequences. Public and private clones were assessed among the 100 most prevalent clones of each patient and control. Clones were defined as Susac-specific if absent from the healthy and MS cohorts, from 900 to 1,300 published viral clones and from other ImmuneACCESS disease sequences. TCRdb reworked the public reads: Q25 trimming with fastp, MiXCR clone assembly, productive beta chains retained. Each entry is one CDR3 protein sequence, shown with its most common DNA and genes. The V and J calls and clone size are TCRdb's, not the authors'. The sample records 350,000 to 550,000 distinct CDR3 sequences, more than 70% of which are singletons. Approximately 0.12% of the sample goes to the ten largest clones.

The TCR comes from a human donor with multiple sclerosis. The material sequenced was CD8+ T cells from PBMCs. In this chain, TRBV7-9 is recombined with TRBJ1-2; TRBD1 might be the D gene, on 5 matching bases. The CDR3 loop reads CASSRETETVYGYTF. The nucleotides read TGTGCCAGCAGCCGCGAGACAGAGACAGTCTATGGCTACACCTTC.